This T cell receptor (beta chain) comes out of a study of T cell responses to AZD1222 COVID-19 vaccine. Points from the study as a whole: Regions 160-218 and 743-854 held dominance among vaccine-associated CD4 TCRs, which spanned spike. It should be noted that donors were predominantly white British and more often female, and clonal diversity was possibly underestimated. Repertoires were obtained only post-peak T cell response. Baseline seropositivity characterized only a handful of AZD1222 recipients.

This clone was found a few times. Antigen unknown. Assay: immunoSEQ multiplex PCR; the TCRdb copy retains only in-frame clones and omits some. The sample holds under 150,000 clones, more than 65% seen once. This CDR3 region has 14 residues. The ends lost 0 bases at V and 4 bases at J; junction bases unmatched: 3. Germline V gene data show CDR1 as SGDLS and CDR2 as YYNGEE. Sample: peripheral blood, taken 28 days after the second AZD1222 dose. V and J are TRBV9 and TRBJ1-1; the match to TRBD1 covers 7 bases. This clonotype was sampled from an adult who received the AZD1222 COVID-19 vaccine. For the CDR3, the DNA is TGTGCCAGCAGCGTAGCTCCAGGGGGCACTGAAGCTTTCTTT. Translation: CASSVAPGGTEAFF.